These 25 T cell receptor beta chains share one sample of origin, sequenced in a study of early stage breast cancer tumors. The data were produced by immunoSEQ multiplex PCR, yet TCRdb's version contains in-frame clones alone and is incomplete. Of around 30,000 clones detected, roughly four fifths appear once; the ten largest clones hold around 9.1%. Sequencing was carried out using breast tumor tissue. These receptors were taken from a person aged 25 to 39 with breast cancer.

The V gene is TRBV7-8, the J gene TRBJ1-1; D ambiguous. Trimming took 1 base from V and 0 from J, leaving 12 bases between them. There are 16 residues in the CDR3. CDR1 SGHVS and CDR2 FQNEAQ come from the germline V gene. The CDR3 sequence: CASSLEGLGLNTEAFF. The CDR3 nucleotides read TGTGCCAGCAGCTTAGAGGGTCTGGGCTTGAACACTGAAGCTTTCTTT.

Only a few counts were recorded for this clone. V and J are TRBV5-1 and TRBJ2-7; D call uncertain. CDR1 and CDR2 (germline): SGHRS, YFSETQ. Trimming took off 2 bases at V and 2 bases at J, with 17 bases between the two ends. The CDR3 loop spans 16 amino acids. CDR3 sequence: CASSLTRPDSTYEQYF. CDR3 DNA: TGCGCCAGCAGCTTAACCCGTCCTGACTCGACCTACGAGCAGTACTTC.

The chain recombines TRBV19 with TRBJ1-1; D gene unclear. Germline V gives CDR1 LNHDA, CDR2 SQIVND (reference sequence). The length of the CDR3 is 13 residues. Trimming cost V 4 bases and J 0 bases, with 6 bases left between them. This CDR3 is CASSRTLNTEAFF. The CDR3 DNA reads TGTGCCAGTAGTAGGACTCTGAACACTGAAGCTTTCTTT.

This chain uses TRBV7-9 with TRBJ1-1, with D uncertain. CDR1 and CDR2 from the germline V gene are SEHNR and FQNEAQ (reference sequence). The CDR3 extends over 12 amino acids. V was shortened by 2 bases and J by 5 bases, with 6 bases between the two germline ends. The CDR3 loop reads CASSLLLTEAFF. The CDR3 DNA follows: TGTGCCAGCAGCTTATTGTTGACTGAAGCTTTCTTT.

The J gene is TRBJ2-5, the V gene TRBV4-2; D ambiguous. The CDR3 is 13 amino acids. CDR1 is LGHNA, CDR2 YNFKEQ, per germline. Trimming shortened V by 1 base and J by 2 bases, and 5 bases separated the two germline ends. The CDR3 DNA reads as TGTGCCAGCAGCCAAGGAAGACAAGAGACCCAGTACTTC. It yields the protein CASSQGRQETQYF.

The chain recombines TRBV21-1 with TRBJ1-2. TRBV21-1 is marked as a pseudogene. This CDR3 comprises 14 residues. In DNA form, the CDR3 reads TGTGCCAGCAGCTTCCGCCTGGGTTTGAATGGCTACACCTTC. Amino acid sequence: CASSFRLGLNGYTF.

The rearrangement uses TRBV18 and TRBJ1-2; 7 nucleotides line up with TRBD1. CDR1 KGHSH and CDR2 LQKENI come from the germline V gene. V was clipped by 6 bases and J by 5 bases; unmatched bases: 12. The CDR3 is 15 amino acids. CDR3 region: CASSLSRGRGYGYTF. In DNA form, the CDR3 reads TGTGCCAGCTCGCTGAGTAGGGGGCGTGGATATGGCTACACCTTC. The variable domain in full, completed from reference TRBV18 and TRBJ1-2, reads NAGVMQNPRHLVRRRGQEARLRCSPMKGHSHVYWYRQLPEEGLKFMVYLQKENIIDESGMPKERFSAEFPKEGPSILRIQQVVRGDSAAYFCASSLSRGRGYGYTFGSGTRLTVV.

V and J are TRBV28 and TRBJ2-3; D may be TRBD1 or TRBD2 (5 bases each). V lost 8 bases and J lost 2, with 8 bases in between. The length of the CDR3 is 12 residues. The V gene's germline CDR1 is MDHEN and CDR2 SYDVKM. CDR3 amino acids: CASLGTTDTQYF. The DNA of the CDR3 is TGTGCCAGCCTCGGGACCACAGATACGCAGTATTTT.

The V and J genes are TRBV5-1 and TRBJ2-3; 11 bases are shared with TRBD2. Germline V gives CDR1 SGHRS, CDR2 YFSETQ. The CDR3 sequence is 16 residues long. With 0 bases clipped from V and 1 base from J, the junction kept 1 base outside the gene matches. The CDR3 DNA is TGCGCCAGCAGCTTGGAGGGACTAGCGGGCACAGATACGCAGTATTTT. This encodes CASSLEGLAGTDTQYF. Combining the CDR3 with reference TRBV5-1 and TRBJ2-3 gives the whole variable domain KAGVTQTPRYLIKTRGQQVTLSCSPISGHRSVSWYQQTPGQGLQFLFEYFSETQRNKGNFPGRFSGRQFSNSRSEMNVSTLELGDSALYLCASSLEGLAGTDTQYFGPGTRLTVL.

This chain uses TRBV10-3 with TRBJ1-2, with D possibly TRBD1 on 6 matching bases. Looked up from germline, CDR1 is ENHRY and CDR2 is SYGVKD. V lost 3 bases, J lost 8 bases, and 10 bases lay in between. The CDR3 is 12 amino acids. CDR3 DNA: TGTGCCATCAGTGAAACAGGGAACGGCTACACCTTC. Its protein product is CAISETGNGYTF.

This clone was recorded a few times. The chain has TRBV27 and TRBJ2-7, with D hard to call. Looked up from germline, CDR1 is MNHEY and CDR2 is SMNVEV (reference sequence). The ends were cut back, 8 bases at V and 5 bases at J, with 19 bases in the middle. This CDR3 region has 14 residues. The CDR3 is CASCRRVGMDEQYF. The CDR3 coding sequence is TGTGCCAGCTGTAGACGGGTGGGAATGGACGAGCAGTACTTC.

In this sample, this clone turned up once. The genes are TRBV7-2 and TRBJ2-3, with D perhaps assigned TRBD1 or TRBD2 (5 bases each). Germline CDR1 is SGHTA and CDR2 is FQGNSA. The CDR3 totals 17 residues. V was clipped by 0 bases and J by 5 bases, with 18 bases between them. CDR3 amino acids: CASSLARGTPLGDTQYF. The DNA for the CDR3 is TGTGCCAGCAGCTTAGCGAGAGGGACCCCGCTGGGAGATACGCAGTATTTT.

The CDR3, as DNA: TGTGCCAGCAGCAGCATGACAGAGGATGGGGCCAACGTCCTGACTTTC. Residues: CASSSMTEDGANVLTF. The genes are TRBV7-3 and TRBJ2-6; perhaps TRBD1 as D (5 bases). This CDR3 comprises 16 residues. Between the trimmed V and J ends, which lost 5 bases and 3 bases, there was a span of 14 bases. Germline V gene data show CDR1 as SGHTA and CDR2 as FQGTGA.

The rearrangement joins TRBV25-1 to TRBJ1-1; D is ambiguous. The CDR3 loop spans 16 amino acids. Trimming removed 5 bases at V and 1 base at J, with 17 bases between. The germline V gene has CDR1 MGHDK and CDR2 SYGVNS. The CDR3 DNA follows: TGTGCCAGCAGTAACCTCGATGTGGCGACGAACACTGAAGCTTTCTTT. Encoded protein: CASSNLDVATNTEAFF. The entire variable domain, with the rest obtained from reference TRBV25-1 and TRBJ1-1, is as follows: EADIYQTPRYLVIGTGKKITLECSQTMGHDKMYWYQQDPGMELHLIHYSYGVNSTEKGDLSSESTVSRIRTEHFPLTLESARPSHTSQYLCASSNLDVATNTEAFFGQGTRLTVV.

The V gene is TRBV29-1, the J gene TRBJ2-7, with D possibly matching TRBD2 (6 bases). This CDR3 is 12 amino acids long. The V end lost 7 bases, the J end lost 2 bases, and 12 bases lay between the germline ends. The germline V gene encodes CDR1 SQVTM and CDR2 ANQGSEA. CDR3 coding DNA: TGCAGCGGGCGGGACGGTACCTACGAGCAGTACTTC. It yields the protein CSGRDGTYEQYF.

The J gene is TRBJ1-6, the V gene TRBV7-6, with D hard to call. From germline, CDR1 is SGHVS and CDR2 FNYEAQ. CDR3 length: 14 residues. The V and J ends lost 5 bases and 9 bases respectively, with 14 bases between them. CDR3 DNA sequence: TGTGCCAGCAGCCCCGAAGGGATTGGTTCACCCCTCCACTTT. Its translation: CASSPEGIGSPLHF.

The chain couples TRBV7-9 to TRBJ1-2; no clear D. Germline assignment: CDR1 SEHNR and CDR2 FQNEAQ (reference sequence). The CDR3 length is 14 residues. V shed 3 bases and J shed 6 bases, with 14 bases lying between them. The CDR3 sequence is CASSFFMAGDGYTF. The CDR3 DNA follows: TGTGCCAGCAGCTTTTTCATGGCAGGTGATGGCTACACCTTC.

The J gene is TRBJ2-1, the V gene TRBV7-9; D is possibly TRBD2 (6 bases). The CDR3 length is 15 residues. The germline CDR1 and CDR2 sequences are SEHNR and FQNEAQ (reference sequence). The germline V and J ends were trimmed by 6 bases and 4 bases, with 16 bases remaining between them. The CDR3 nucleotides are TGTGCCAGCAGAACAATCAGGACTACTTACAATGAGCAGTTCTTC. It specifies CASRTIRTTYNEQFF.

This clone was seen a handful of times. The gene calls are TRBV4-1 and TRBJ2-7; 10 bases fit TRBD2. The CDR3 is 18 residues long. Trimming at V came to 0 bases and at J to 7 bases, leaving 15 bases not matched to a gene. Germline CDR1 is MGHRA and CDR2 is YSYEKL. Here the CDR3 DNA reads TGCGCCAGCAGCCAAGATCGCGGAGGAACTAGCGGGAACGGGGAGCAGTACTTC. Its protein is CASSQDRGGTSGNGEQYF.

The V and J genes are TRBV10-1 and TRBJ1-2; the match to TRBD1 covers 7 bases. Germline CDR1 WNHNN, CDR2 SYGVQD (reference sequence). The CDR3 length is 12 residues. Trimming took 7 bases from V and 7 from J; bases not matched to a gene: 6. The CDR3 nucleotides are TGCGCCAGCAACGAGACAGGGAGTGGCTACACCTTC. It yields the protein CASNETGSGYTF.

J is TRBJ1-1 and V is TRBV7-6; D is ambiguous. The CDR3 spans 15 residues. The ends were cut back, 0 bases at V and 5 bases at J, with 13 bases in the middle. Germline V CDR1 and CDR2: SGHVS, FNYEAQ. The CDR3 DNA is TGTGCCAGCAGCTTAGCGGGTGGGGATATTACTGAAGCTTTCTTT. It codes for CASSLAGGDITEAFF.

The V gene is TRBV29-1, the J gene TRBJ1-1; D is unresolved. The CDR3 extends over 13 amino acids. The germline gives CDR1 SQVTM, CDR2 ANQGSEA. The V end lost 4 bases, the J end lost 1 base, and 10 bases lay between the germline ends. The CDR3 region has the DNA TGCAGCGTTGTGTCGCAGCCGAACACTGAAGCTTTCTTT. Translation: CSVVSQPNTEAFF.

The V gene is TRBV7-2, the J gene TRBJ2-7, with 15 bases lining up with TRBD2. Germline CDR1 SGHTA, CDR2 FQGNSA. Trimming took 5 bases from V and 5 from J; bases not matched to a gene: 4. CDR3 length equals 15 residues. CDR3 nucleotide sequence: TGTGCCAGCAGCGACGGACTAGCGGGAGGGGACGAGCAGTACTTC. As protein: CASSDGLAGGDEQYF.

The rearrangement uses TRBV29-1 and TRBJ2-1; 12 positions match TRBD2. The CDR3 extends over 16 amino acids. Germline assignment: CDR1 SQVTM and CDR2 ANQGSEA. The J segment lost 4 bases and the V segment lost 2 bases, leaving 6 bases of the junction unmatched. CDR3 region: CSVEKYLAGGYNEQFF. Written as DNA, the CDR3 is TGCAGCGTTGAAAAATATCTAGCGGGAGGGTACAATGAGCAGTTCTTC.

Worth noting for this clone: This CDR3 is also generated by other DNA sequences in the sample. V and J are TRBV18 and TRBJ1-1; D gene uncertain. This CDR3 contains 14 residues. V was pared by 6 bases and J by 1 base, with 12 bases between. Per the germline V gene, CDR1 is KGHSH and CDR2 is LQKENI. The CDR3 loop reads CASSPSGGNTEAFF. Written as DNA, the CDR3 is TGTGCCAGCTCCCCCTCCGGTGGGAACACTGAAGCTTTCTTT.